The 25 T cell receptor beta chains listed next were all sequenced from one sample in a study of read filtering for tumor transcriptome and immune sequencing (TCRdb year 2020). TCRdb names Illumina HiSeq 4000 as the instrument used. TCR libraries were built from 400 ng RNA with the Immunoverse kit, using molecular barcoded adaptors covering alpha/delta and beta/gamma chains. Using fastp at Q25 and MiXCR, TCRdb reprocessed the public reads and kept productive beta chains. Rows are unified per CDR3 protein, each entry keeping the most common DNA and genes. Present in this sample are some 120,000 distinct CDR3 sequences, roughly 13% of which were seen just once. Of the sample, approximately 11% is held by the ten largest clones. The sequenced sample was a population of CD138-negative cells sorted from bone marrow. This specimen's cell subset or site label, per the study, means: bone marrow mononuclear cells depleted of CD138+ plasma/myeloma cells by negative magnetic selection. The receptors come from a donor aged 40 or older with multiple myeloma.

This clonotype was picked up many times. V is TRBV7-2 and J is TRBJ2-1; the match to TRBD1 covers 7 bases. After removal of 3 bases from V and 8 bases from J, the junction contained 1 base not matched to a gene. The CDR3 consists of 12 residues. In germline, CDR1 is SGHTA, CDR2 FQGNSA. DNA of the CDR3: TGTGCCAGCAGCTTCGACAGGGATGAGCAGTTCTTC. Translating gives CASSFDRDEQFF.

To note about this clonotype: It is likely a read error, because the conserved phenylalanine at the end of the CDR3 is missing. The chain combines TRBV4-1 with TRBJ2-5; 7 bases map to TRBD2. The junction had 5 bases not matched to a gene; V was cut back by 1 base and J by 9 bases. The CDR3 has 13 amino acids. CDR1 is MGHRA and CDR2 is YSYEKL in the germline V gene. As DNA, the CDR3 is TGCGCCAGCAGCCAAGGGACTAGTAAGGCCCAGTACCTC. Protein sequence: CASSQGTSKAQYL.

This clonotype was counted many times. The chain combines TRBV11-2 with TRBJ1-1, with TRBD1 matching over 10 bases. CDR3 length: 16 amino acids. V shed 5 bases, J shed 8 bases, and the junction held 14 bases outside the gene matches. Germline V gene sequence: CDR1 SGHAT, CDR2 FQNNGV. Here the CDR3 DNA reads TGTGCCAGCAGCGGCGGGGACAGGGGAGGAATAGGAGAAGCTTTCTTT. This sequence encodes CASSGGDRGGIGEAFF.

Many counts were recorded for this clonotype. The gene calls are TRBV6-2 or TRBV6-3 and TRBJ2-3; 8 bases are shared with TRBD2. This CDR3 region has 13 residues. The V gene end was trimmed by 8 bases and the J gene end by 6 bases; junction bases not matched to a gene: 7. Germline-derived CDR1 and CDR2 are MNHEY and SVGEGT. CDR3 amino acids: CASQRERRDTQYF. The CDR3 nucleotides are TGTGCCAGCCAGCGGGAGCGGCGGGATACGCAGTATTTT.

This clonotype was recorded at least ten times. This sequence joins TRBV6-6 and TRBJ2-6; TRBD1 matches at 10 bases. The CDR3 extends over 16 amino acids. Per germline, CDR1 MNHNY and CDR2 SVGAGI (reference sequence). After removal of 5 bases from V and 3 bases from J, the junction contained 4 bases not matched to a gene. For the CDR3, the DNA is TGTGCCAGCAGTAGACAGGGGGCGCTTGGGGCCAACGTCCTGACTTTC. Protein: CASSRQGALGANVLTF.

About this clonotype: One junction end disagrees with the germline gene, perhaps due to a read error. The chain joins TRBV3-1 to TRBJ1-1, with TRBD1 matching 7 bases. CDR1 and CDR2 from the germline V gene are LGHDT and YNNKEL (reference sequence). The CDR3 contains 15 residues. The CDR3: CASRRRTGGYTEAFF. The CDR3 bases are TGCGCCAGCCGAAGGAGGACAGGAGGTTACACTGAAGCTTTCTTT.

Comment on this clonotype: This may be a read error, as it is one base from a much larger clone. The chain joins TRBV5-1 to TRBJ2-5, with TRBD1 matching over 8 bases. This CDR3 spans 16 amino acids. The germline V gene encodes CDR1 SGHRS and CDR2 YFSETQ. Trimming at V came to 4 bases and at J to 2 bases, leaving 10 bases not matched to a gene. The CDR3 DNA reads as TGCGCCAGCAGCACCGCCCCAACAGGGGGACAAGAGACCCAGTACTTC. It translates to CASSTAPTGGQETQYF.

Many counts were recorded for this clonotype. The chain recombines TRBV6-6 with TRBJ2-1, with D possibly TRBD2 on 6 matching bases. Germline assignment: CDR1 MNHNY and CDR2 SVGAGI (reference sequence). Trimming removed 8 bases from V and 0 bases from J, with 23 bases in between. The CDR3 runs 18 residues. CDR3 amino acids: CASPRDSTTRSSYNEQFF. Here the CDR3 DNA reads TGTGCCAGCCCTCGGGACTCCACAACCAGGAGCTCCTACAATGAGCAGTTCTTC.

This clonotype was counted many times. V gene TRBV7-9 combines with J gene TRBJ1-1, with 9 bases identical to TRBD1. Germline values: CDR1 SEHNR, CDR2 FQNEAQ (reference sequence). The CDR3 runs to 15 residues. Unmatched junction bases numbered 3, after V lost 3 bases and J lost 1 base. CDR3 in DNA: TGTGCCAGCAGCTTGGGGACAGGGCGGAACACTGAAGCTTTCTTT. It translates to CASSLGTGRNTEAFF.

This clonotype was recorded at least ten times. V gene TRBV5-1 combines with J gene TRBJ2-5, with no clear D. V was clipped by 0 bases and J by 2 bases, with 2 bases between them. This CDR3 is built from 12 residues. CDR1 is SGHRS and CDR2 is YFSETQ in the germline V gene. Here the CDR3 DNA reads TGCGCCAGCAGCTTGGAGCAAGAGACCCAGTACTTC. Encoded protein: CASSLEQETQYF. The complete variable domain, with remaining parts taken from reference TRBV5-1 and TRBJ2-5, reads KAGVTQTPRYLIKTRGQQVTLSCSPISGHRSVSWYQQTPGQGLQFLFEYFSETQRNKGNFPGRFSGRQFSNSRSEMNVSTLELGDSALYLCASSLEQETQYFGPGTRLLVL.

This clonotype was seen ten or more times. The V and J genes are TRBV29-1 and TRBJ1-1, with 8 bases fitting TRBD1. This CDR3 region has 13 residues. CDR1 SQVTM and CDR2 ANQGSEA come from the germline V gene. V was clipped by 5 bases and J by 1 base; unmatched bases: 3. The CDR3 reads CSVRGQGNTEAFF. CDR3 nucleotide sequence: TGCAGCGTTCGCGGACAGGGGAACACTGAAGCTTTCTTT.

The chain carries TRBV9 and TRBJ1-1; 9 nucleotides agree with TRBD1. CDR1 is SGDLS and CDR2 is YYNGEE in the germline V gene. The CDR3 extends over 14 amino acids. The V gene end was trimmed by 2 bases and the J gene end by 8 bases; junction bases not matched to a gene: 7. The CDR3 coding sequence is TGTGCCAGCAGCGTCCAGGGACAGGGTGACGAAGCTTTCTTT. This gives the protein CASSVQGQGDEAFF. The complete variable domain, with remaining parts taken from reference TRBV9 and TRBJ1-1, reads DSGVTQTPKHLITATGQRVTLRCSPRSGDLSVYWYQQSLDQGLQFLIQYYNGEERAKGNILERFSAQQFPDLHSELNLSSLELGDSALYFCASSVQGQGDEAFFGQGTRLTVV.

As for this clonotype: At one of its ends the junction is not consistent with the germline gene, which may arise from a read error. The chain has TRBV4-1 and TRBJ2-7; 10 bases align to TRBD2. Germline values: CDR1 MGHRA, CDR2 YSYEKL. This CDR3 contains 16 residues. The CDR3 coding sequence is TGCGCCAGCAGGCAAGAGAGACTAGCGGGCTCCTACGAGCAGTACTTC. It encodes CASRQERLAGSYEQYF.

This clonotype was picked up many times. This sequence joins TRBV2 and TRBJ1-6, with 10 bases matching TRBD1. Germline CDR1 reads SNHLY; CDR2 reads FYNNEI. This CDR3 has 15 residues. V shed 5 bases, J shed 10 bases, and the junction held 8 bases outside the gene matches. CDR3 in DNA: TGTGCCAGCAGTATCTCGACAGGGGGCGAATCACCCCTCCACTTT. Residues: CASSISTGGESPLHF.

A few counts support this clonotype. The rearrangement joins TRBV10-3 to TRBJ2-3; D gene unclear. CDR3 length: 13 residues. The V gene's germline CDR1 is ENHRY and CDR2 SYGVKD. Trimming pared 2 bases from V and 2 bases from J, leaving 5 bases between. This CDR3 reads CAISESSTDTQYF. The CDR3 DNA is TGTGCCATCAGTGAGAGTTCCACAGATACGCAGTATTTT.

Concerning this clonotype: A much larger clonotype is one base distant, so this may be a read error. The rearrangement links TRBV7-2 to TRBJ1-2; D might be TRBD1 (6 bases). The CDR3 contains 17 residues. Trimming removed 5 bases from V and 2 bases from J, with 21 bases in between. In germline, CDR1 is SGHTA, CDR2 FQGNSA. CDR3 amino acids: CASSPPGGGRGNYGYTF. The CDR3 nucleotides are TGTGCCAGCAGCCCGCCGGGTGGGGGCAGAGGGAACTATGGCTACACCTTC.

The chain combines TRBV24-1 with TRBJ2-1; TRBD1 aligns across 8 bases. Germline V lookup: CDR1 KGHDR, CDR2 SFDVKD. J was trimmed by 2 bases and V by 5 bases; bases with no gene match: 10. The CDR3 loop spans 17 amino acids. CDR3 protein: CATSAPPGTGAYNEQFF. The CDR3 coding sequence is TGTGCCACCAGTGCCCCGCCCGGGACAGGTGCCTACAATGAGCAGTTCTTC.

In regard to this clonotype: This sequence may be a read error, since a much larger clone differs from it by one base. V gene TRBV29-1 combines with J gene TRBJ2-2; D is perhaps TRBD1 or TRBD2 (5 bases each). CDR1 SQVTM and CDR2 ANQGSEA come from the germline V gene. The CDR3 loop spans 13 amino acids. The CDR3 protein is CSVEGDTTWELFF. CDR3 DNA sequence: TGCAGCGTTGAGGGGGATACCACCTGGGAGCTGTTTTTT.

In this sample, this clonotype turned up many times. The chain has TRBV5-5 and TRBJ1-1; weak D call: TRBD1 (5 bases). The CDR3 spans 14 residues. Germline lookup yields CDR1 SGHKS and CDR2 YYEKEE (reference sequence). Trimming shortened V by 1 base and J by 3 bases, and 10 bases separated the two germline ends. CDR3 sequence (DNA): TGTGCCAGCAGCTTGCGGGGAGGGGACACTGAAGCTTTCTTT. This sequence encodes CASSLRGGDTEAFF. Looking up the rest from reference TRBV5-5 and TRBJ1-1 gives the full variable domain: DAGVTQSPTHLIKTRGQQVTLRCSPISGHKSVSWYQQVLGQGPQFIFQYYEKEERGRGNFPDRFSARQFPNYSSELNVNALLLGDSALYLCASSLRGGDTEAFFGQGTRLTVV.

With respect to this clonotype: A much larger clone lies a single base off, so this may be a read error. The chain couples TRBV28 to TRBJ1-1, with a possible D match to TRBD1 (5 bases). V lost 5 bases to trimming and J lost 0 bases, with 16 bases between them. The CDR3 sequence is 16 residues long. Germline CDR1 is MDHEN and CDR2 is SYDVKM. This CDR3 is CASSTPGYGVNTEAFF. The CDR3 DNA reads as TGTGCCAGCAGTACCCCAGGGTACGGAGTGAACACTGAAGCTTTCTTT.

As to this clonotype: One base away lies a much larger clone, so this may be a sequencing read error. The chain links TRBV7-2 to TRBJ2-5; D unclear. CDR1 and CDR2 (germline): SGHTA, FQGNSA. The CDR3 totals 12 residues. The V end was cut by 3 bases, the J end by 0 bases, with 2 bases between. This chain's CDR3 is CASSFYQETQYF. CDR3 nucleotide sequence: TGTGCCAGCAGCTTTTACCAAGAGACCCAGTACTTC.

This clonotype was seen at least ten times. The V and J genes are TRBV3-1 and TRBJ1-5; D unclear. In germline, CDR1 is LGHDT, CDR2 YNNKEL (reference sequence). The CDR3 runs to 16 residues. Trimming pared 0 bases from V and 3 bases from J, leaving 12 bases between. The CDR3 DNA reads TGTGCCAGCAGCCAAGATTTGTCGGGTTCCAATCAGCCCCAGCATTTT. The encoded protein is CASSQDLSGSNQPQHF.

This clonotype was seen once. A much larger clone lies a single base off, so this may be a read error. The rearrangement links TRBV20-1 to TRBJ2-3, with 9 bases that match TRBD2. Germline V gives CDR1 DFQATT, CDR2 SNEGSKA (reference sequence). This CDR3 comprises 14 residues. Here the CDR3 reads CCARSGGPRDTQYF. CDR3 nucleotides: TGCTGTGCTAGGAGCGGGGGGCCTAGAGATACGCAGTATTTT.

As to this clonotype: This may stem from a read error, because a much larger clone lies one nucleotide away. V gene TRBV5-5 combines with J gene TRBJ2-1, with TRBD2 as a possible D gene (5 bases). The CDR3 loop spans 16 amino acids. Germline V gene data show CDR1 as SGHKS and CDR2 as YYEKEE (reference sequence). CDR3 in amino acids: CASSLDSSRTYNGQFF. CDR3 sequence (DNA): TGTGCCAGCAGCTTGGATTCTAGCAGAACTTACAATGGGCAGTTCTTC.

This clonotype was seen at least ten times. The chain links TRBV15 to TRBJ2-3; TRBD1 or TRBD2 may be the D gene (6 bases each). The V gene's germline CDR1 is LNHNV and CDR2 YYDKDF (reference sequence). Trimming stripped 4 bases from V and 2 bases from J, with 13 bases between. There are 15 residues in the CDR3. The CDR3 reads CATSKEGGPTDTQYF. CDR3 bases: TGTGCCACCAGCAAGGAGGGGGGTCCCACAGATACGCAGTATTTT. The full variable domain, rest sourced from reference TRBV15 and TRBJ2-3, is DAMVIQNPRYQVTQFGKPVTLSCSQTLNHNVMYWYQQKSSQAPKLLFHYYDKDFNNEADTPDNFQSRRPNTSFCFLDIRSPGLGDTAMYLCATSKEGGPTDTQYFGPGTRLTVL.